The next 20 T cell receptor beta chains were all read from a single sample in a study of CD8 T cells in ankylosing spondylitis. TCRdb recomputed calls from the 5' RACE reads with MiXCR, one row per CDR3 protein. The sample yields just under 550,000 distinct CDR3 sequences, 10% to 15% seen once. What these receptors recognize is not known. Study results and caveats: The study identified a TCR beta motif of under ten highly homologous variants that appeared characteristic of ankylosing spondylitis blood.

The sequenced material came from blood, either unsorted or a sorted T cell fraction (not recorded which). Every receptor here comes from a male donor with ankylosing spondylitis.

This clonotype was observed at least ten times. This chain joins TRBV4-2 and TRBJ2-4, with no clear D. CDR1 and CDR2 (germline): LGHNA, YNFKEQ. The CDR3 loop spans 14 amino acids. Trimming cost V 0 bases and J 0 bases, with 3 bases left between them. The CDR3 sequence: CASSQDGAKNIQYF. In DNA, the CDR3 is TGTGCCAGCAGCCAAGACGGAGCCAAAAACATTCAGTACTTC.

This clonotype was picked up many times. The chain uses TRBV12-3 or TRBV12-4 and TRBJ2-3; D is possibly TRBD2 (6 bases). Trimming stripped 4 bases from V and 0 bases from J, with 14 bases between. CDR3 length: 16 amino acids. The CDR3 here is CASSSPLASSTDTQYF. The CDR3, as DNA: TGTGCCAGCAGTTCCCCCCTAGCGTCTAGCACAGATACGCAGTATTTT.

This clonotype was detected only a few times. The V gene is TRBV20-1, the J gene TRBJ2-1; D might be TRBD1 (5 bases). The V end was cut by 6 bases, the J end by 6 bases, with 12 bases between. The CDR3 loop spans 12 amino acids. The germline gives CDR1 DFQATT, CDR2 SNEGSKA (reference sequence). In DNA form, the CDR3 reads TGCAGTGCCCTGCAGACAGTCAATGAGCAGTTCTTC. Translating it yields CSALQTVNEQFF.

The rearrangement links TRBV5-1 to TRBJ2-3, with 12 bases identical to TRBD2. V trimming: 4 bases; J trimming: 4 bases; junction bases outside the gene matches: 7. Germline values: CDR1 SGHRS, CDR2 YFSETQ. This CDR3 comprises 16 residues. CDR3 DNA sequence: TGCGCCAGCAGCCCGTTACTAGCGGGAGGTTCAGATACGCAGTATTTT. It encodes CASSPLLAGGSDTQYF.

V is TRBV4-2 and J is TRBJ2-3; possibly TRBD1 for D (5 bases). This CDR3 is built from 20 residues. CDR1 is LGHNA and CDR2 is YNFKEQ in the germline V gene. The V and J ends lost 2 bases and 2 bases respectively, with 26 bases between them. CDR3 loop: CASSQLPRTRLVDNTDTQYF. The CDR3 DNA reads TGTGCCAGCAGCCAACTTCCCCGGACCCGCCTGGTGGACAACACAGATACGCAGTATTTT.

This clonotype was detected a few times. CDR3 region: CASSYLQGKDVGEQYF. In DNA form, the CDR3 reads TGCGCCAGCAGCTACCTACAGGGAAAGGACGTAGGCGAGCAGTACTTC. The V gene is TRBV5-1, the J gene TRBJ2-7; TRBD1 might be the D (6 bases). V was cut by 3 bases and J by 6 bases, with 22 bases left in between. The length of the CDR3 is 16 residues. The germline V gene has CDR1 SGHRS and CDR2 YFSETQ.

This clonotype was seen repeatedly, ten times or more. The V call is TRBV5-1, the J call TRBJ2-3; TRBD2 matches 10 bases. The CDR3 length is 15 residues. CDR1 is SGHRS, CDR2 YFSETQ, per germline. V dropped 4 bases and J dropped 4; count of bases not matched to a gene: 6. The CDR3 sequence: CASSNALAGADTQYF. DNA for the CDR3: TGCGCCAGCAGCAACGCCCTAGCGGGAGCAGATACGCAGTATTTT.

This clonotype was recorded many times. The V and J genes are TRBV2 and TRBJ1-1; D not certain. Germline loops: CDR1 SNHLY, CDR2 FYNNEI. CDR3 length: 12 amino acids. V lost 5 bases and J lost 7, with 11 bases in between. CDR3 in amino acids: CASSLGRNEAFF. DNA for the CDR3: TGTGCCAGCAGTCTTGGGAGGAATGAAGCTTTCTTT.

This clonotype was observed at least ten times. The chain's CDR3 is CASTFLTPMNTEAFF. For the CDR3, the DNA is TGTGCCAGCACCTTCTTAACACCCATGAACACTGAAGCTTTCTTT. V and J are TRBV7-2 and TRBJ1-1; D gene unclear. Germline values: CDR1 SGHTA, CDR2 FQGNSA. The V end lost 7 bases, the J end lost 0 bases, and 15 bases lay between the germline ends. The CDR3 is made up of 15 amino acids. The full variable domain, its missing parts supplied by reference TRBV7-2 and TRBJ1-1, is GAGVSQSPSNKVTEKGKDVELRCDPISGHTALYWYRQSLGQGLEFLIYFQGNSAPDKSGLPSDRFSAERTGGSVSTLTIQRTQQEDSAVYLCASTFLTPMNTEAFFGQGTRLTVV.

The CDR3 nucleotides are TGTGCCAGCAGTGAATATGAGGCTAGCAGGGATGAGCAGTTCTTC. Its protein product is CASSEYEASRDEQFF. This chain connects TRBV25-1 to TRBJ2-1, with D perhaps TRBD1 or TRBD2 (5 bases each). Trimming shortened V by 0 bases and J by 8 bases, and 14 bases separated the two germline ends. CDR1 is MGHDK, CDR2 SYGVNS, per germline. The CDR3 contains 15 residues.

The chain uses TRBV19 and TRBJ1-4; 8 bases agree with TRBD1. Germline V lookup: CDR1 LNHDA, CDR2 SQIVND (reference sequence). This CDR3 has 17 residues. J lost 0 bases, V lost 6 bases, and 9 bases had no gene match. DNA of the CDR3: TGTGCCAGTAGACTACCGGGACAGGCCACAACTAATGAAAAACTGTTTTTT. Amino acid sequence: CASRLPGQATTNEKLFF.

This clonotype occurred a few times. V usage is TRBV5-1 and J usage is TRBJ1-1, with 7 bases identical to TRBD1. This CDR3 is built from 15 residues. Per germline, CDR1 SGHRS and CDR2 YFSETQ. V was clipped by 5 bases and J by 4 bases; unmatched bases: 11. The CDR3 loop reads CASRLQTGMVTEAFF. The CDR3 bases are TGCGCCAGCAGACTCCAGACAGGGATGGTCACTGAAGCTTTCTTT.

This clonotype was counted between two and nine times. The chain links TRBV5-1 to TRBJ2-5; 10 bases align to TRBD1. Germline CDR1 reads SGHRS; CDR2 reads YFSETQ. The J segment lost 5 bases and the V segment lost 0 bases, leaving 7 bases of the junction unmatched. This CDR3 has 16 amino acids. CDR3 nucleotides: TGCGCCAGCAGCTTGGCCGACAGGGGGCTCGGGGAGACCCAGTACTTC. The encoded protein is CASSLADRGLGETQYF. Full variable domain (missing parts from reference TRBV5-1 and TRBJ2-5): KAGVTQTPRYLIKTRGQQVTLSCSPISGHRSVSWYQQTPGQGLQFLFEYFSETQRNKGNFPGRFSGRQFSNSRSEMNVSTLELGDSALYLCASSLADRGLGETQYFGPGTRLLVL.

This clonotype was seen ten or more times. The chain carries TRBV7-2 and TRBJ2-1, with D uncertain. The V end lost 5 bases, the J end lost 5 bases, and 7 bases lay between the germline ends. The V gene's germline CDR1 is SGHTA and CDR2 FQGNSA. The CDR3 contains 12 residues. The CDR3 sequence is CASSAFDNEQFF. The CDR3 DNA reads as TGTGCCAGCAGCGCCTTTGACAATGAGCAGTTCTTC.

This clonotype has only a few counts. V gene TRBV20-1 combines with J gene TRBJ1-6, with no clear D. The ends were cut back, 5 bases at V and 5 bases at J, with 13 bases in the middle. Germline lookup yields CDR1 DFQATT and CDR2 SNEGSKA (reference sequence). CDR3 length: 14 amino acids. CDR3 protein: CSASLGFDNSPLHF. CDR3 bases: TGCAGTGCTTCTTTGGGGTTTGATAATTCACCCCTCCACTTT.

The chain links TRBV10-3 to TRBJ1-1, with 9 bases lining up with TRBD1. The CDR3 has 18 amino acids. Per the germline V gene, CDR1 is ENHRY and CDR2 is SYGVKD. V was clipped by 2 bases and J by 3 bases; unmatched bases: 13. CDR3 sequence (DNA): TGTGCCATCAGTGAGCCTCCGGGACAGGGCGACCGGGACACTGAAGCTTTCTTT. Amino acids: CAISEPPGQGDRDTEAFF.

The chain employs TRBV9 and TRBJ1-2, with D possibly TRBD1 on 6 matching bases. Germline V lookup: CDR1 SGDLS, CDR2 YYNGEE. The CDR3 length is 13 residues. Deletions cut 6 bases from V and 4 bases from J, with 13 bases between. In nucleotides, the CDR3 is TGTGCCAGCACCCCCAGGGGAGGCTATGGCTACACCTTC. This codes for CASTPRGGYGYTF.

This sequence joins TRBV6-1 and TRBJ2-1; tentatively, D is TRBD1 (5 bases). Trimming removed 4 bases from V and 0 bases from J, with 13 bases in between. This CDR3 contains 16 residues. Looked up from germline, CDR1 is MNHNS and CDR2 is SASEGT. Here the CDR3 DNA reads TGTGCCAGCAGTGGAAACCAGGGAAGCTCCTACAATGAGCAGTTCTTC. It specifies CASSGNQGSSYNEQFF.

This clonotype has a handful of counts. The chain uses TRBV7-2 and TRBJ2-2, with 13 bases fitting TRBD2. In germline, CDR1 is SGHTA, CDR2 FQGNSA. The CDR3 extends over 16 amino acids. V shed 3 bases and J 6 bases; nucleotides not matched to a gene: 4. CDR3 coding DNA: TGTGCCAGCAGCTTCGGACTAGCGGGAGTATCCGGGGAGCTGTTTTTT. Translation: CASSFGLAGVSGELFF.

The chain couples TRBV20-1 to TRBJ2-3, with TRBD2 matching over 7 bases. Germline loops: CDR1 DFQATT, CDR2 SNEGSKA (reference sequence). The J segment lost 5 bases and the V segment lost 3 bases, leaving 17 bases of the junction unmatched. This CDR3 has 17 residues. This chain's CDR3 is CSARNPGRTLFEDTQYF. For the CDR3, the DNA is TGCAGTGCTAGGAACCCCGGGAGGACACTTTTTGAAGATACGCAGTATTTT.